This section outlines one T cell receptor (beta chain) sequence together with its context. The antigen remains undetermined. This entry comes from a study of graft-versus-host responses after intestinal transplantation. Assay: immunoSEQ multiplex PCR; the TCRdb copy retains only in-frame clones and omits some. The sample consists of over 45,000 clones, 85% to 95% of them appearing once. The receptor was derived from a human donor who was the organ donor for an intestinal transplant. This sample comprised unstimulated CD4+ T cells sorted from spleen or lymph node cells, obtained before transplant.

The CDR3 DNA reads TGTGCCAGCAGCCCGAAGACAGGTTTGGAATCCTACAATGAGCAGTTCTTC. It encodes CASSPKTGLESYNEQFF. The chain uses TRBV7-2 and TRBJ2-1; possibly TRBD1 for D (6 bases). There are 17 residues in the CDR3. V lost 5 bases, J lost 1 base, and 18 bases lay in between. CDR1 is SGHTA and CDR2 is FQGNSA in the germline V gene.